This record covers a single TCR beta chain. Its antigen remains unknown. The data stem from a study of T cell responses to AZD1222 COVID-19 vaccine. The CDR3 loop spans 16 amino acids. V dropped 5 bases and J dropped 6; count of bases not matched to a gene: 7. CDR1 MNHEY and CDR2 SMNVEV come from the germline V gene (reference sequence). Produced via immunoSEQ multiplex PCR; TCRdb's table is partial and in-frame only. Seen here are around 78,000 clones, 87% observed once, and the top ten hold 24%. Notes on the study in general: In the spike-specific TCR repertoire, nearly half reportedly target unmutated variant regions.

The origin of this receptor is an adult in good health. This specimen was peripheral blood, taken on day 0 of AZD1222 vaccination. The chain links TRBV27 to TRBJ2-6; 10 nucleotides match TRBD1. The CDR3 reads CASSPFGQGEANVLTF. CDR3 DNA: TGTGCCAGCAGTCCGTTCGGACAGGGGGAGGCCAACGTCCTGACTTTC.